This T cell receptor (beta chain) was captured in a study of T cell responses to AZD1222 COVID-19 vaccine. Across the study: Analyses pooled second doses at about 4 or about 12 weeks.

Notes on the study in general: Variant regions that are unmutated are reportedly the target of nearly half of spike-specific TCRs. Baseline seropositives among AZD1222 recipients totaled only five to seven.

The CDR3 has 12 residues. From germline, CDR1 is SQVTM and CDR2 ANQGSEA. Trimming took 5 bases from V and 8 from J, leaving 13 bases between them. Data came from immunoSEQ multiplex PCR; TCRdb stores just in-frame clones and leaves some out. The sample yields 100,000 to 150,000 clones, around 87% seen once. As regards this clone: Its antigen is not identified.

This sequence originates from an adult in good health. The rearrangement uses TRBV29-1 and TRBJ2-1; tentatively, D is TRBD1 (5 bases). The source material was peripheral blood, sampled on day 0 of AZD1222 vaccination. CDR3 region: CSVRREGDEQFF. Written as DNA, the CDR3 is TGCAGCGTTCGAAGGGAAGGGGATGAGCAGTTCTTC.